Reported below is one T cell receptor (beta chain). Its target is not known. The sample comes from a study of cytomegalovirus exposure and HLA in healthy donors. Study results and limitations: For cytomegalovirus status, the classifier reportedly gave diagnoses with high specificity and sensitivity. Associated with cytomegalovirus, according to the listing, were 150 to 200 TCR beta chains.

Germline V lookup: CDR1 SGHTA, CDR2 FQGTGA. The CDR3 runs to 15 residues. Trimming stripped 3 bases from V and 6 bases from J, with 15 bases between. Assay used: immunoSEQ multiplex PCR; TCRdb lists only in-frame clones, some missing. Of about 330,000 clones in the sample, about nine tenths are singletons; the top ten hold approximately 1.1%. Sequenced input: PBMCs. This sequence joins TRBV7-3 and TRBJ2-1; D possibly corresponds to TRBD2 (6 bases). This TCR was sampled from a woman in her 30s in good health and CMV-seropositive. Written as DNA, the CDR3 is TGTGCCAGCAGCTTCGGGGGATCCTCTTTCAATGAGCAGTTCTTC. It yields the protein CASSFGGSSFNEQFF.